The clone carrying this T cell receptor beta chain was counted only a few times. TCRdb passed the RT-PCR reads through MiXCR, listing each CDR3 protein once. The table shows about 680,000 distinct CDR3 sequences, with 14% occurring only once. V gave up 2 bases and J gave up 7 bases, with 15 bases separating them. The CDR3 consists of 15 residues. Germline V lookup: CDR1 SGHTA, CDR2 FQGTGA. The clonotype originates from a female donor in good health, serving as a healthy control. J is TRBJ2-1 and V is TRBV7-3, with D tentatively TRBD2 (6 bases). The sequenced sample consisted of memory CD4+ T cells from blood. The CDR3 DNA reads TGTGCCAGCAGCTTACAGCCATATGGGGGGAATGAGCAGTTCTTC. Translating it yields CASSLQPYGGNEQFF.